A selection of T cell receptor beta chains follows, all from one sample in a study of CXCR3-negative and CXCR3-positive naive CD8 T cells. For each CDR3 protein, TCRdb gives one entry from its re-call of the 5' RACE reads, without DNA. The record lists tens of thousands of distinct CDR3 sequences, of which the ten most abundant hold 1.6%. The sample taken for sequencing was naive CXCR3- CD8+ T cells from blood. The origin of the receptors is a human donor in good health. Some clones in this sample may be carry-over from other donors' samples. Both conserved end residues are part of each CDR3.

V gene	J gene	CDR3 protein
TRBV5-1	TRBJ1-1	CASSLGLSDTEAFF
TRBV20-1	TRBJ1-1	CSASGRVWSDTEAFF
TRBV5-1	TRBJ2-1	CASSLDGGNEQFF
TRBV9	TRBJ2-7	CASSVAPGPSYEQYF
TRBV12-3/TRBV12-4	TRBJ2-7	CASSPPGPTYEQYF
TRBV7-9	TRBJ1-1	CASSLQQGMGTEAFF
TRBV12-3/TRBV12-4	TRBJ2-7	CASGETGGYEQYF
TRBV7-9	TRBJ2-5	CASSTKRGARETQYF
TRBV6-5	TRBJ2-5	CASSYQVGETQYF
TRBV7-9	TRBJ2-7	CASSLAGRGWEQYF
TRBV7-8	TRBJ2-7	CASSMGLAGAQYDEQYF
TRBV3-1	TRBJ2-5	CASSEAGGLEETQYF
TRBV27	TRBJ2-7	CASSLGGAVYEQYF
TRBV7-9	TRBJ2-7	CASSLERVFGGETSYEQYF
TRBV20-1	TRBJ2-3	CSARKSGDNGLAGESTDTQYF
TRBV7-3	TRBJ2-2	CASSLGLGGELFF
TRBV5-5	TRBJ2-7	CASSLYTAGGLGYF
TRBV7-9	TRBJ2-5	CASSLSIRETQYF
TRBV7-9	TRBJ2-1	CASSGGFGSSYNEQFF
TRBV29-1	TRBJ2-1	CSVDTSGYSPSYNEQFF
TRBV7-9	TRBJ2-7	CASSLGNGINSYEQYF
TRBV7-7	TRBJ2-7	CASSLSGSSYEQYF
TRBV20-1	TRBJ1-1	CSARDLHGLGTASTEAFF
TRBV4-2	TRBJ1-5	CASSQLQGNQPQHF
TRBV7-9	TRBJ2-4	CASSLQPQDIQYF
TRBV29-1	TRBJ2-7	CSVEGPMGYEQYF
TRBV12-3/TRBV12-4	TRBJ2-1	CASSWTPTNEQFF
TRBV10-2	TRBJ2-2	CASRGTSGRLGTGELFF
TRBV4-1	TRBJ2-2	CASSQGLLTGELFF
TRBV7-8	TRBJ2-2	CASSLVGPGGGAGELFF
TRBV20-1	TRBJ2-6	CSARGGQVHSGANVLTF
TRBV13	TRBJ2-1	CASSFENNEQFF
TRBV13	TRBJ2-1	CASSHRPHEQFF
TRBV7-2	TRBJ2-7	CASSLTGTGQYEQYF
TRBV7-9	TRBJ2-3	CASSLDFRAADTQYF
TRBV5-1	TRBJ2-7	CASSLGESYEQYF
TRBV11-1	TRBJ2-5	CASSFPYSGLAGQETQYF
TRBV4-1	TRBJ2-7	CASSQDWGPYEQYF
TRBV9	TRBJ2-1	CASSVDPLIYNEQFF
TRBV29-1	TRBJ2-1	CSVEEGVGTGSYNEQFF
TRBV5-1	TRBJ2-3	CASSLERARTDTQYF
TRBV12-3/TRBV12-4	TRBJ2-7	CASSYVGSYEQYF
TRBV4-3	TRBJ2-1	CASSQEADHNEQFF
TRBV12-3/TRBV12-4	TRBJ2-1	CASSLTGGTGRINEQFF
TRBV25-1	TRBJ1-1	CASSEYYANTEAFF
TRBV28	TRBJ2-7	CASSRGLAGDWNEQYF
TRBV7-6	TRBJ2-1	CASSLLPGLEVNEQFF
TRBV9	TRBJ2-2	CASSVATSGGDTGELFF
TRBV5-6	TRBJ2-5	CASSQLGVGVETQYF
TRBV25-1	TRBJ2-2	CASRKTVNTGELFF